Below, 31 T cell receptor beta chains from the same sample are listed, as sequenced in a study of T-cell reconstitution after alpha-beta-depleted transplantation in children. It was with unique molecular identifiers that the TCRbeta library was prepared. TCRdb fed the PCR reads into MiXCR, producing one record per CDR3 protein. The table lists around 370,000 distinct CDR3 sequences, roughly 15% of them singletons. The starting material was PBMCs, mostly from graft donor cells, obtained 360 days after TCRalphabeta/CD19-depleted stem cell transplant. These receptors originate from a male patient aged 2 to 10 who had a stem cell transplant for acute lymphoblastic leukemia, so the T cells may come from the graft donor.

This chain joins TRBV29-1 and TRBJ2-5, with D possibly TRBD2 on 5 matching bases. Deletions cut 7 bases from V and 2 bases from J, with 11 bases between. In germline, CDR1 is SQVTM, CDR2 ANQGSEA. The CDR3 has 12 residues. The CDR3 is CSGTDWQETQYF. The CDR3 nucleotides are TGCAGCGGGACGGACTGGCAAGAGACCCAGTACTTC.

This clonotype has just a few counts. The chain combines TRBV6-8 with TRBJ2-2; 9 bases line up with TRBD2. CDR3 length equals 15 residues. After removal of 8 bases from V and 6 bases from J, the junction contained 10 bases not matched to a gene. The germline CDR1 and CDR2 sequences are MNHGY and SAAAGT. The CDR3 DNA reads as TGTGCCAGCTTCCAATTAGCGGGAGAAGCCGGGGAGCTGTTTTTT. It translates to CASFQLAGEAGELFF.

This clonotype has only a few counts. CDR3 loop: CASSYGTATGEQYF. CDR3 DNA: TGTGCCAGCAGTTACGGGACCGCGACGGGTGAGCAGTACTTC. The gene calls are TRBV6-2 or TRBV6-3 and TRBJ2-7; D assignment may be TRBD1 or TRBD2 (5 bases each). V shed 2 bases and J shed 7 bases, with 15 bases lying between them. Germline V gene sequence: CDR1 MNHEY, CDR2 SVGEGT. This CDR3 is 14 amino acids long.

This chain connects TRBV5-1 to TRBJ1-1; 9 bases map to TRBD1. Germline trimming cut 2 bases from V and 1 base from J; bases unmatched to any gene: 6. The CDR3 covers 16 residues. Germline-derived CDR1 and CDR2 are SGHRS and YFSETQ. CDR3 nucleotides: TGCGCCAGCAGCTTATCACCGGGACAGGGGAACACTGAAGCTTTCTTT. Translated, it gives CASSLSPGQGNTEAFF.

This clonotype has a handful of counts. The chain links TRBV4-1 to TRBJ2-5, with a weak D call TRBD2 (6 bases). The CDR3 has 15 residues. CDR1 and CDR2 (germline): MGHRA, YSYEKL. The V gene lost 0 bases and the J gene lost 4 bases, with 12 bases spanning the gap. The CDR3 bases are TGCGCCAGCAGCCAAGAAGCAGGAGCGGGAGAGACCCAGTACTTC. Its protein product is CASSQEAGAGETQYF.

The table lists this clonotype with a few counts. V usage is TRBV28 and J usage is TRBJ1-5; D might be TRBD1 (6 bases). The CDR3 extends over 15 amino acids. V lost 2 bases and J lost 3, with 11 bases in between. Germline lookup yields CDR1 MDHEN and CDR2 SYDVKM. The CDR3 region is CASSLAGQINQPQHF. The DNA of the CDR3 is TGTGCCAGCAGTTTAGCCGGACAGATCAATCAGCCCCAGCATTTT. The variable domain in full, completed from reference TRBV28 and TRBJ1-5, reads DVKVTQSSRYLVKRTGEKVFLECVQDMDHENMFWYRQDPGLGLRLIYFSYDVKMKEKGDIPEGYSVSREKKERFSLILESASTNQTSMYLCASSLAGQINQPQHFGDGTRLSIL.

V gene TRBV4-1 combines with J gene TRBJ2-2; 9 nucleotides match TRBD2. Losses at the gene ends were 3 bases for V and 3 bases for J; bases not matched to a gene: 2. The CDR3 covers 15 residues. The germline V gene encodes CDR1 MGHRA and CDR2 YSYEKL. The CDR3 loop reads CASSHRLADTGELFF. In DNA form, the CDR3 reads TGCGCCAGCAGCCATCGACTAGCGGACACCGGGGAGCTGTTTTTT.

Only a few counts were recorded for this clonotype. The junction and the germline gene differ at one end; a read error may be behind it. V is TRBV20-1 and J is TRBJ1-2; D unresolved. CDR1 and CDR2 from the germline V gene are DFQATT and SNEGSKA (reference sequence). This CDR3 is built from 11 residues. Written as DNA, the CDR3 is TGCAGTGCTAGTCAAGGCTATGGCTACATCTTC. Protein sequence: CSASQGYGYIF.

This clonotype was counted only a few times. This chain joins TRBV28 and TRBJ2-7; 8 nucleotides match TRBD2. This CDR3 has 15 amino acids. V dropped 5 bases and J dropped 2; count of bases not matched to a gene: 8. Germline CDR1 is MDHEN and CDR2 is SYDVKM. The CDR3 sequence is CASSTGLAEAYEQYF. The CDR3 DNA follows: TGTGCCAGCAGTACAGGACTAGCAGAGGCCTACGAGCAGTACTTC.

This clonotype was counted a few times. The CDR3 DNA sequence: TGTGCCAGCAGACTAGGGGGAAACACCATATATTTT. Translating gives CASRLGGNTIYF. The rearrangement links TRBV12-3 or TRBV12-4 to TRBJ1-3; D is unclear. The CDR3 sequence is 12 residues long. V was clipped by 6 bases and J by 4 bases, with 7 bases between them.

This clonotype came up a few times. CDR3 loop: CASSEDRAIPYGYTF. DNA for the CDR3: TGTGCCAGCAGCGAGGACAGGGCTATACCCTATGGCTACACCTTC. J is TRBJ1-2 and V is TRBV2; TRBD1 aligns across 8 bases. CDR1 is SNHLY, CDR2 FYNNEI, per germline. The CDR3 length is 15 residues. V was pared by 6 bases and J by 4 bases, with 10 bases of the junction left unmatched.

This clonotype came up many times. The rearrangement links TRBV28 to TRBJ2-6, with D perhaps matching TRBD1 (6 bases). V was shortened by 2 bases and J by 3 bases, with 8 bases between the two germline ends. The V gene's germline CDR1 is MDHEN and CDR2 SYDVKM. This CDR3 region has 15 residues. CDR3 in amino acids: CASSLQGFGANVLTF. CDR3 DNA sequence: TGTGCCAGCAGTTTACAGGGGTTTGGGGCCAACGTCCTGACTTTC.

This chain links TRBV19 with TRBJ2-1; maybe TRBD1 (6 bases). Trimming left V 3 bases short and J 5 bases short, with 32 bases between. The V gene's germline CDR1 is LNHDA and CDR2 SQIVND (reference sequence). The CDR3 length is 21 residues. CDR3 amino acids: CASSIVGGTGMAQFGDNEQFF. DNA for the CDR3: TGTGCCAGTAGTATCGTAGGTGGTACAGGGATGGCCCAATTTGGCGACAATGAGCAGTTCTTC.

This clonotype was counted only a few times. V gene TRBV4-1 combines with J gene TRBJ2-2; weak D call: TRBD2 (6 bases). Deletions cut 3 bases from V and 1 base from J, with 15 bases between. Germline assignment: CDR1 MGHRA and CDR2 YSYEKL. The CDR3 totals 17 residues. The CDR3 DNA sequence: TGCGCCAGCAGCCATCCTAGCGAGCTTTGGAACACCGGGGAGCTGTTTTTT. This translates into CASSHPSELWNTGELFF.

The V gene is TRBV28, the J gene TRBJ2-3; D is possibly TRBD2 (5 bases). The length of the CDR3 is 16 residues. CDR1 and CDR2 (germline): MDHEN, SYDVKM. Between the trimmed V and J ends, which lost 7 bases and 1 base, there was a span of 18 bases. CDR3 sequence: CASISAGLRGTDTQYF. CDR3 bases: TGTGCCAGCATCTCGGCGGGCCTTCGGGGCACAGATACGCAGTATTTT.

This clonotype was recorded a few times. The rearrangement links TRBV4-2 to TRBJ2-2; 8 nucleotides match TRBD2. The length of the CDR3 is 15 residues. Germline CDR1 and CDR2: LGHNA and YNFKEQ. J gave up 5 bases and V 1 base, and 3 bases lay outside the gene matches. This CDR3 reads CASSQAGLVTGELFF. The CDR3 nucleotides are TGTGCCAGCAGCCAAGCGGGACTAGTGACCGGGGAGCTGTTTTTT.

The CDR3, as DNA: TGTGCCAGCAGCTTAAAAAAGTCCTACAATGAGCAGTTCTTC. It translates to CASSLKKSYNEQFF. The rearrangement links TRBV7-9 to TRBJ2-1; no firm D call. Germline lookup yields CDR1 SEHNR and CDR2 FQNEAQ (reference sequence). Trimming left V 2 bases short and J 1 base short, with 6 bases between. CDR3 length: 14 residues.

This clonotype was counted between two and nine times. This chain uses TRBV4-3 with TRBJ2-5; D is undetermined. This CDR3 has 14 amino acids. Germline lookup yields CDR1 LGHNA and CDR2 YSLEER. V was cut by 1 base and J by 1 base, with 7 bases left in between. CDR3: CASSQVRLQETQYF. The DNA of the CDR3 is TGCGCCAGCAGCCAAGTTAGACTCCAAGAGACCCAGTACTTC.

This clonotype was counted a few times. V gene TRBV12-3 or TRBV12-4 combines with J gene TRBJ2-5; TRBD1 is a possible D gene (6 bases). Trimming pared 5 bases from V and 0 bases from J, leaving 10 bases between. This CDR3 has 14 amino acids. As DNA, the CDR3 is TGTGCCAGCAGTCCGGACAGTTACCAAGAGACCCAGTACTTC. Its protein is CASSPDSYQETQYF.

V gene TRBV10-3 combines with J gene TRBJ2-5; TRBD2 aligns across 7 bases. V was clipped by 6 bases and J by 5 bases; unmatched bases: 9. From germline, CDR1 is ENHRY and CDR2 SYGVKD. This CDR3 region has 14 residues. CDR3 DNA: TGTGCCATCAGAGAGAGACTGGGAGGGGAGACCCAGTACTTC. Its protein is CAIRERLGGETQYF.

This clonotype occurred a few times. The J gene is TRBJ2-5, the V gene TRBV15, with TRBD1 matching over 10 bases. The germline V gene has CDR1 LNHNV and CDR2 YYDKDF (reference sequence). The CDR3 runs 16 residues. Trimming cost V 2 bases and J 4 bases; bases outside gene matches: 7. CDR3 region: CATSRIPGQGRETQYF. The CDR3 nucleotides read TGTGCCACCAGCAGAATACCGGGACAGGGGAGAGAGACCCAGTACTTC. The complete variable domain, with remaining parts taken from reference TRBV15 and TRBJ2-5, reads DAMVIQNPRYQVTQFGKPVTLSCSQTLNHNVMYWYQQKSSQAPKLLFHYYDKDFNNEADTPDNFQSRRPNTSFCFLDIRSPGLGDTAMYLCATSRIPGQGRETQYFGPGTRLLVL.

CDR3 sequence (DNA): TGTGCCAGCCGAGTAACCAGGAGTCTAGCGGGAGGTAGGGCCTACGAGCAGTACTTC. This codes for CASRVTRSLAGGRAYEQYF. The rearrangement uses TRBV6-1 and TRBJ2-7, with TRBD2 matching 11 bases. With V trimmed by 8 bases and J by 2 bases, 20 bases remained unmatched. CDR1 and CDR2 (germline): MNHNS, SASEGT. The CDR3 is made up of 19 amino acids.

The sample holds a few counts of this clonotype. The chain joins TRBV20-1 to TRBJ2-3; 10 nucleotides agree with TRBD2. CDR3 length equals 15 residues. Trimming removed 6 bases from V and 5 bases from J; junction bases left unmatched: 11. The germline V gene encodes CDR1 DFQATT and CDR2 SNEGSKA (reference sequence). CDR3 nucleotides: TGCAGTGCCGGAGAAAGCGGGAGGGGAGGAGATACGCAGTATTTT. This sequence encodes CSAGESGRGGDTQYF.

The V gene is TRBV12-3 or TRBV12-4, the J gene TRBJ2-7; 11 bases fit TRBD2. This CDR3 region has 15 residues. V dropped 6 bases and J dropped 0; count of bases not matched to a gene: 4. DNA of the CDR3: TGTGCCAGCAGCGCTAGCGGGAGGAGCTCCTACGAGCAGTACTTC. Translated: CASSASGRSSYEQYF.

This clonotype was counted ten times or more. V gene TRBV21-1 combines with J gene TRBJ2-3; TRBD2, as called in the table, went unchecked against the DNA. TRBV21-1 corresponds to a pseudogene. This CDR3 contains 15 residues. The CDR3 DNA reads TGTGCCAGCAGCCAGACTAATCTGGCGCAAGATACGCAGTATTTT. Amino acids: CASSQTNLAQDTQYF.

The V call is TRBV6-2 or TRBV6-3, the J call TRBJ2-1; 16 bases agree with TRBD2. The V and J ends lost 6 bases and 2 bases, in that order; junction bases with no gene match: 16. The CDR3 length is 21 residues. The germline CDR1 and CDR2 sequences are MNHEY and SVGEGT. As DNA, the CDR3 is TGTGCCAGCAGCCGCACGTCGGGACTAGCGGGAGGGCCAGGAACCTACAATGAGCAGTTCTTC. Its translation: CASSRTSGLAGGPGTYNEQFF.

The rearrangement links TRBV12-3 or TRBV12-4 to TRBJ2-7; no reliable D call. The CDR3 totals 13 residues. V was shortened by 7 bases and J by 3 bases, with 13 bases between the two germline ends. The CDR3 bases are TGTGCCAGCAAGTCGTCGGGCGGCTACGAGCAGTACTTC. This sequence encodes CASKSSGGYEQYF.

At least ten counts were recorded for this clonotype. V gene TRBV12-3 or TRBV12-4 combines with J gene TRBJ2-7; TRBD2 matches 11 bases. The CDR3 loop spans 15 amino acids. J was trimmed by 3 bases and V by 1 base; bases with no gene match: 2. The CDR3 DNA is TGTGCCAGCAGTTTAGAAACTAGCGGGAGCTACGAGCAGTACTTC. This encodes CASSLETSGSYEQYF.

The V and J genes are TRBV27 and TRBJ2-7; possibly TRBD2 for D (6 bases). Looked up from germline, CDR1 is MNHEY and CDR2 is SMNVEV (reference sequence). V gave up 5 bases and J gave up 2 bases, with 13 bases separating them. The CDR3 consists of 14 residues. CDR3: CASSPSGLTYEQYF. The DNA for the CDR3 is TGTGCCAGCAGTCCCTCCGGACTAACCTACGAGCAGTACTTC.

In nucleotides, the CDR3 is TGTGCCAGCAGTTACTTGGGGATTACCGCCACCTACGAGTCGTACGAGCAGTACTTC. It yields the protein CASSYLGITATYESYEQYF. The chain is built from TRBV6-5 and TRBJ2-7; D ambiguous. Germline V CDR1 and CDR2: MNHEY, SVGAGI. Trimming removed 1 base at V and 4 bases at J, with 26 bases between. CDR3 size: 19 residues.

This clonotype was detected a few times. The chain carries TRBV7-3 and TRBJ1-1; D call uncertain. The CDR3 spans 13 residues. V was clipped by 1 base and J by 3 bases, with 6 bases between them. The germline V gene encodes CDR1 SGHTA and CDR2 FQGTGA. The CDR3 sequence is CASSLKLDTEAFF. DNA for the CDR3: TGTGCCAGCAGCTTAAAGTTGGACACTGAAGCTTTCTTT.